This TCR beta chain was observed in a study of shared clonotypes between healthy human individuals (dated by TCRdb to 2020 to 2022). For the study in its entirety: A couple of women and a few men aged 18 to 49 years were included in the cohort. For each donor, three plates each were used for CD4 naive and CD4 memory, two plates were used for CD8 naive, and one plate was used for CD8 memory. To estimate repertoire size and how much clonotypes are shared between individuals, the study performed deep sequencing of blood TCR repertoires from a few healthy adults. To increase sequencing depth and limit assay-specific biases, TCR repertoire library preparation and sequencing were carried out by different laboratories using diverse techniques. Between about 0.94 and 8.9 billion PBMCs per donor were obtained by leukapheresis.

With respect to this clone: Its antigen is unknown. Per-base qualities were not stored, and no clone one base away is much larger.

The CDR3 sequence holds 15 residues, the cysteine and phenylalanine included. Only CDR3 DNA is held: 45 bases, read in frame from base 1. The germline V and J ends show losses of 6 bases and 1 base respectively, and no gene match explains 6 bases of the junction. CDR1 and CDR2, per the germline V gene (reference sequence), are LNHDA and SQIVND. Study-wide conclusions, independent of this receptor: Based on pairwise subsampling, the degree of clonotype sharing among donors was expected to be affected by sequencing depth. Across a handful of donors, around 5% of naive CD4, approximately 3.6% of naive CD8, approximately 2.5% of memory CD4, and 0.4% to 0.45% of memory CD8 clonotypes were shared. Higher generation probabilities were observed for clonotypes shared by all four sorted-subset donors than for non-shared clonotypes. Sampling was restricted to blood, and TCR repertoires in tissue are likely to differ from TCR repertoires in blood. Naive subsets generally had larger estimated clonotype richness than memory subsets. The small number of donors limited the genetic and exposure-history diversity represented. Even with the large sequencing depth, rarefaction of the sorted-subset datasets indicated that sequencing was incomplete.

Healthy HIV-negative adults with no recently reported acute infections or vaccinations were included as donors. Every donor was a Caucasian adult living in Nashville, Tennessee, USA. CD4+ T cells were enriched through magnetic negative selection, after which naive cells were positively selected on CD45RA and the remaining negative fraction served as the memory subset. Blood was collected by leukapheresis, and PBMCs were isolated by Ficoll-Histopaque density gradient centrifugation and then cryopreserved in liquid nitrogen vapor phase. Analytical flow cytometry was used to check the purity and quantity of every magnetically sorted T cell population. Genomic DNA was isolated from every sorted fraction and measured by UV absorbance on a Nanodrop 2000c. TCR CDR3 regions were amplified from genomic DNA by multiplex PCR using the deep immunoSEQ assay. Extracted genomic DNA from each cell subset was spread evenly across all wells of several immunoSEQ 96-well plates, with each plate serving as a replicate. For sorted subsets, around 200 ng genomic DNA, equal to approximately 30,000 T cell genomes, was loaded into each replicate PCR. Purified libraries were quantified with a Qubit 3.0 fluorometer, sized on a Bioanalyzer 2100, and re-quantified with the KAPA Library Quantification kit. Every immunoSEQ 96-well plate was sequenced on a separate single-read 150-cycle Illumina NextSeq 550 flow cell. In the source study's methods: Because only junctional sequences without quality scores were contained in the immunoSEQ output, filtering matching that applied to full-length reads could not be performed. Sequences were annotated with PyIR, a Python wrapper for IgBLAST v1.9, and V/J genes and CDR3 were assigned using IMGT germline references. Reads with weak V/J assignments (E-value above 1e-6), missing CDR3, stop codons, out-of-frame junctions, or ambiguous translated residues were removed. V3J clonotypes were defined by identical inferred V gene, J gene, and CDR3 amino acid sequence. Percentage overlap between repertoires was calculated by dividing the number of shared unique clonotypes by the size of the smaller repertoire. Repertoire richness was assessed with RTK rarefaction, the Chao1 estimator, and Recon v2.1 estimates of unobserved clonotypes. Generation probabilities were computed with OLGA for all TCRbeta clonotypes obtained by the gDNA method from several donors. In TCRdb, the immuneACCESS table is reduced to in-frame sequences with V and J assigned. These tables do not hold every clone; where another copy was compared, an unresolved V gene accounts for under half, and the others remain unexplained. V, J and clone size reflect that table, while D and trimming were determined from the DNA. This sample is represented by millions of clones; roughly nine tenths of them were singletons. The top ten hold around 0.14% of the sample.

The receptor's source is a man between 18 and 35 years old in good health. The sequence links TRBV19 to TRBJ1-1; the central 9 bases match TRBD1. Sequencing was done on a sample of naive CD4+ T cells sorted from blood. The cell subset or site label here, explained by the study, means: CD45RA+ positively selected. DNA sequence: TGTGCCAGTAGCACAGGACAGGGGCAGAACACTGAAGCTTTCTTT. It translates to CASSTGQGQNTEAFF.